The 5 T cell receptor beta chains listed next were all sequenced from one sample in a study of CD8+ T cells in alopecia areata. As for treatment: oral pan-JAK inhibitor, 5-10 mg twice daily. As the sequencing template, cDNA was produced by extracting RNA and reverse transcribing it. Generated by immunoSEQ multiplex PCR, the TCRdb table keeps only in-frame clones and is missing some. The sample records some 200,000 clones, 45% to 75% being singletons. The sample in question was CD4+ T cells sorted from blood, obtained at week 4, from a patient treated with tofacitinib. The receptors were sampled from a human donor with alopecia areata.

The chain links TRBV4-1 to TRBJ2-3; D could derive from TRBD1 or TRBD2 (6 bases each). Trimming cost V 0 bases and J 11 bases, with 24 bases left between them. The CDR3 runs 17 residues. Germline V CDR1 and CDR2: MGHRA, YSYEKL. The CDR3 region is CASSQDLTSTGKGGQYF. CDR3 in DNA: TGCGCCAGCAGCCAAGATCTTACGTCGACAGGCAAGGGGGGGCAGTATTTT.

This clone was observed a handful of times. The chain joins TRBV21-1 to TRBJ1-6. TRBV21-1 is marked as a pseudogene. The CDR3 extends over 14 amino acids. The CDR3 sequence: CASRGGLGNSPLHF. DNA of the CDR3: TGTGCCAGCAGGGGGGGATTGGGAAATTCACCCCTCCACTTT.

The chain combines TRBV5-1 with TRBJ2-7, with D tentatively TRBD1 (6 bases). V lost 0 bases, J lost 3 bases, and 10 bases lay in between. Germline V gene sequence: CDR1 SGHRS, CDR2 YFSETQ. The length of the CDR3 is 14 residues. The CDR3 spells CASSLGGRIYEQYF. The CDR3 nucleotides read TGCGCCAGCAGCTTGGGGGGGCGCATCTACGAGCAGTACTTC.

This chain links TRBV10-3 with TRBJ2-7; 9 bases map to TRBD1. Germline-derived CDR1 and CDR2 are ENHRY and SYGVKD. This CDR3 is 19 amino acids long. The junction had 26 bases not matched to a gene; V was cut back by 10 bases and J by 4 bases. CDR3 region: CATIPGARGFGTGTYEQYF. The CDR3 bases are TGTGCCACCATACCCGGGGCGCGGGGATTCGGGACAGGGACGTACGAGCAGTACTTC.

The V gene is TRBV10-3, the J gene TRBJ1-6, with no clear D. CDR3 length: 16 residues. Deletions cut 0 bases from V and 9 bases from J, with 15 bases between. Germline V gives CDR1 ENHRY, CDR2 SYGVKD. The CDR3 loop reads CAISESIGSPASPLHF. CDR3 coding DNA: TGTGCCATCAGTGAGTCGATAGGCTCCCCGGCTTCACCCCTCCACTTT.